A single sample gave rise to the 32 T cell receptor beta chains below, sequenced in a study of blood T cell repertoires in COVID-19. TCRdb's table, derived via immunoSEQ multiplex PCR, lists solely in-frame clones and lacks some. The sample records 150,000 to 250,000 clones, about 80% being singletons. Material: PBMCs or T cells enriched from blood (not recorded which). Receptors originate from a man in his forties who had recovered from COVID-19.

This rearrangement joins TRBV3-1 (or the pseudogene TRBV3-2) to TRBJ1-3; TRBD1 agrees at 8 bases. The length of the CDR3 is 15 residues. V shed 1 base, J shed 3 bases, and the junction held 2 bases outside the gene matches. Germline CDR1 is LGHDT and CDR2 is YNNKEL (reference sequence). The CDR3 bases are TGTGCCAGCAGCCAAGGCAGGGGGCATGGAAACACCATATATTTT. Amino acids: CASSQGRGHGNTIYF.

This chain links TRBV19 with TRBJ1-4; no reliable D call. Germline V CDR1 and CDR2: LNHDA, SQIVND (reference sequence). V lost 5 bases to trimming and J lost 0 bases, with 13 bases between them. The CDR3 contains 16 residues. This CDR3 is CASSSYLRSTNEKLFF. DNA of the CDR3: TGTGCCAGTAGTTCCTATCTCCGATCAACTAATGAAAAACTGTTTTTT. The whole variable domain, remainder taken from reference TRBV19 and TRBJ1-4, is DGGITQSPKYLFRKEGQNVTLSCEQNLNHDAMYWYRQDPGQGLRLIYYSQIVNDFQKGDIAEGYSVSREKKESFPLTVTSAQKNPTAFYLCASSSYLRSTNEKLFFGSGTQLSVL.

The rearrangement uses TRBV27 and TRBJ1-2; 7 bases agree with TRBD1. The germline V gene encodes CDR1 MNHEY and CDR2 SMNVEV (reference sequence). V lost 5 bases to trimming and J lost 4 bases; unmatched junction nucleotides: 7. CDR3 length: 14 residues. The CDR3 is CASSIAGTVYGYTF. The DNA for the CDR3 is TGTGCCAGCAGTATCGCCGGGACAGTCTATGGCTACACCTTC.

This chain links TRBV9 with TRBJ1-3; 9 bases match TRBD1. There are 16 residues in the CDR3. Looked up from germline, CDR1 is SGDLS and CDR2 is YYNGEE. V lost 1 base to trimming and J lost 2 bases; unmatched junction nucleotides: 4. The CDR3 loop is CASSVRGDRAGNTIYF. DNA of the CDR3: TGTGCCAGCAGCGTACGGGGGGACAGGGCTGGAAACACCATATATTTT.

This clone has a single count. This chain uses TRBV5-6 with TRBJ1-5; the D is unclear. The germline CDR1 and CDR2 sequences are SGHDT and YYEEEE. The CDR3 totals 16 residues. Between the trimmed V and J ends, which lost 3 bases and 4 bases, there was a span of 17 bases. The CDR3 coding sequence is TGTGCCAGCAGCTCATACGAGAAAAACGGGAATCAGCCCCAGCATTTT. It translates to CASSSYEKNGNQPQHF.

CDR3 bases: TGTGCCAGCAGCTCCCCTACCCAAAATGAGCAGTTCTTC. Translation: CASSSPTQNEQFF. The chain joins TRBV5-4 to TRBJ2-1; D gene uncertain. The CDR3 loop spans 13 amino acids. The V end lost 3 bases, the J end lost 7 bases, and 11 bases lay between the germline ends. Germline V gene sequence: CDR1 SGHNT, CDR2 YYREEE (reference sequence).

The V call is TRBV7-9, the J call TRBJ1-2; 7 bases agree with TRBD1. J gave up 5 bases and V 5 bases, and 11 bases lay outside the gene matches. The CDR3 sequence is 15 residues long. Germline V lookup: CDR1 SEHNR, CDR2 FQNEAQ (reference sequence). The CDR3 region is CASSVGDRVRYGYTF. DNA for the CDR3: TGTGCCAGCAGCGTAGGAGACAGGGTTAGGTATGGCTACACCTTC. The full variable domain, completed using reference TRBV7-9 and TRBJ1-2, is DTGVSQNPRHKITKRGQNVTFRCDPISEHNRLYWYRQTLGQGPEFLTYFQNEAQLEKSRLLSDRFSAERPKGSFSTLEIQRTEQGDSAMYLCASSVGDRVRYGYTFGSGTRLTVV.

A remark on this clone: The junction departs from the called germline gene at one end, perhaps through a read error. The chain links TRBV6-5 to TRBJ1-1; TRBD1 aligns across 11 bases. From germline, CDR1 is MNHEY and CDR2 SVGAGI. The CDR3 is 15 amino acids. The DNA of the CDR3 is TGTGCCAGCGAAGGACAGGGGGCTCTGAAAACTGAAGCTTTCTTT. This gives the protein CASEGQGALKTEAFF.

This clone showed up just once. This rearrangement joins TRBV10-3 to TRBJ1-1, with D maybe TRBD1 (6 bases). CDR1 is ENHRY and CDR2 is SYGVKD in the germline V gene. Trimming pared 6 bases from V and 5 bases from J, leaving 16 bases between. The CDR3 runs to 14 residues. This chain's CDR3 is CAISTTGRGTEAFF. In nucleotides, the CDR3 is TGTGCCATCAGCACTACAGGGAGAGGGACTGAAGCTTTCTTT.

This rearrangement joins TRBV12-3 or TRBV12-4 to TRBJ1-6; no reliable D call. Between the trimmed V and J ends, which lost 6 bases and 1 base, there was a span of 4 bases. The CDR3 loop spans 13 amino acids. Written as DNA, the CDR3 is TGTGCCAGCAGCCTTTCCTATAATTCACCCCTCCACTTT. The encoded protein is CASSLSYNSPLHF.

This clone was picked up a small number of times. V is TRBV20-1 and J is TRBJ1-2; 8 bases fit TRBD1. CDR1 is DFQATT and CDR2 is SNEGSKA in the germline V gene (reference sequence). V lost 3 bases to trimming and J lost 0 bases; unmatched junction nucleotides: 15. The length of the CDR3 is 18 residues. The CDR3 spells CSASFLRTTGGPNYGYTF. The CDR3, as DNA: TGCAGTGCTAGTTTCTTGAGGACAACAGGGGGACCTAACTATGGCTACACCTTC.

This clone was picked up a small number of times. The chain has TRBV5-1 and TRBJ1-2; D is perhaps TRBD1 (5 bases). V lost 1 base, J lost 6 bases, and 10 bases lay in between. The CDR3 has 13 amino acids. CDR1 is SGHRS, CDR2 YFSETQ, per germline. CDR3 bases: TGCGCCAGCAGCTTGTGGGGAGGGGATGGCTACACCTTC. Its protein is CASSLWGGDGYTF. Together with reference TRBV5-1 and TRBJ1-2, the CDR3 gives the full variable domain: KAGVTQTPRYLIKTRGQQVTLSCSPISGHRSVSWYQQTPGQGLQFLFEYFSETQRNKGNFPGRFSGRQFSNSRSEMNVSTLELGDSALYLCASSLWGGDGYTFGSGTRLTVV.

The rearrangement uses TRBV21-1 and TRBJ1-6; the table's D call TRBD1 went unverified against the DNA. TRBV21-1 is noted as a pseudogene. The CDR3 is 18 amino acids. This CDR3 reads CASSKGPPTGAYNSPLHF. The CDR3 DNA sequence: TGTGCCAGCAGCAAAGGGCCCCCTACAGGGGCCTACAATTCACCCCTCCACTTT.

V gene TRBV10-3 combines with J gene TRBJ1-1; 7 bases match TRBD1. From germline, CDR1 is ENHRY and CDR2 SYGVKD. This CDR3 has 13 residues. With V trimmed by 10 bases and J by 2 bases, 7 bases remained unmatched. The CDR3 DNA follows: TGTGCCACCGCAGGGGGTCCCAACACTGAAGCTTTCTTT. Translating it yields CATAGGPNTEAFF.

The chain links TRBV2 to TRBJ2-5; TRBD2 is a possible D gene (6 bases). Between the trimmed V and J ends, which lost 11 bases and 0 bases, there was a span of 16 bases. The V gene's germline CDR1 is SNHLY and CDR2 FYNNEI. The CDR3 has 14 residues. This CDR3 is CAARERVNQETQYF. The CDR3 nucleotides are TGTGCCGCGAGGGAGCGGGTGAACCAAGAGACCCAGTACTTC.

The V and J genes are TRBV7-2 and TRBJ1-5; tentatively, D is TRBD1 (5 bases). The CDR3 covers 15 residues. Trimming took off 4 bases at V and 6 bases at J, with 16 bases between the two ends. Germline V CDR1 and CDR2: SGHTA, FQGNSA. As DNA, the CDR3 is TGTGCCAGCAGCTCTCCGGGGGGTTGGAGTCAGCCCCAGCATTTT. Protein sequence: CASSSPGGWSQPQHF.

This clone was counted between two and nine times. As DNA, the CDR3 is TGTGCCAGTAGTCTTCGACAGGGGCCGTGGGGCAATCAGCCCCAGCATTTT. The encoded protein is CASSLRQGPWGNQPQHF. The genes are TRBV19 and TRBJ1-5; TRBD1 aligns across 8 bases. This CDR3 has 17 residues. CDR1 and CDR2 from the germline V gene are LNHDA and SQIVND (reference sequence). The trim removed 5 bases at V and 2 bases at J, leaving 11 bases unmatched.

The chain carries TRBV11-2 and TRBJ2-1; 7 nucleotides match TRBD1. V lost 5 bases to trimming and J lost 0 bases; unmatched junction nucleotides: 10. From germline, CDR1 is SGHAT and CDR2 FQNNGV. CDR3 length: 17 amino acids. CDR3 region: CASSNRGPISSYNEQFF. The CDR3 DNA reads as TGTGCCAGCAGCAACAGGGGTCCTATCAGCTCCTACAATGAGCAGTTCTTC.

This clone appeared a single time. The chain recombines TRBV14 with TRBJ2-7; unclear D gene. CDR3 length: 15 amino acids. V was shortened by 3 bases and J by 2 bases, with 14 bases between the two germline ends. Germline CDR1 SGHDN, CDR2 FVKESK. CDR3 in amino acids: CASSQIEALPYEQYF. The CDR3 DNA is TGTGCCAGCAGCCAGATAGAGGCGCTCCCCTACGAGCAGTACTTC.

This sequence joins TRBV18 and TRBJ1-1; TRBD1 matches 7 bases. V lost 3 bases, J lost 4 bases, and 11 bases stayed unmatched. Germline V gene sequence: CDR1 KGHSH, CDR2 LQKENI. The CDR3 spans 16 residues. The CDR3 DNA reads TGTGCCAGCTCACCTAACGACAGGGCGGGGGGCACTGAAGCTTTCTTT. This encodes CASSPNDRAGGTEAFF.

The CDR3 protein is CASSFGGTQETQYF. The CDR3 region has the DNA TGTGCCAGCAGTTTCGGCGGAACGCAAGAGACCCAGTACTTC. The chain couples TRBV6-5 to TRBJ2-5; D gene ambiguous. CDR1 MNHEY and CDR2 SVGAGI come from the germline V gene. The CDR3 consists of 14 residues. The germline V and J ends were trimmed by 4 bases and 2 bases, with 11 bases remaining between them.

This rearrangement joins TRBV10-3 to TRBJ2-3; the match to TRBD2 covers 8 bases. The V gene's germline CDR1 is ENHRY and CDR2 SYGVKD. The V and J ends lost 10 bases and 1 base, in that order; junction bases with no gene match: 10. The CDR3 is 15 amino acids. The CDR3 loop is CATNPSGGGTDTQYF. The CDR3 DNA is TGTGCCACCAACCCTTCGGGGGGGGGCACAGATACGCAGTATTTT.

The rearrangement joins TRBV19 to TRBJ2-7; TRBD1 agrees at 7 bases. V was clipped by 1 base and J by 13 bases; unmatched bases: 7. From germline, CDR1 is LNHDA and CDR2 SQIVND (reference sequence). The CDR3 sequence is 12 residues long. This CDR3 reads CASSIGADRFYF. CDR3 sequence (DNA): TGTGCCAGTAGTATAGGTGCGGACAGGTTCTACTTC.

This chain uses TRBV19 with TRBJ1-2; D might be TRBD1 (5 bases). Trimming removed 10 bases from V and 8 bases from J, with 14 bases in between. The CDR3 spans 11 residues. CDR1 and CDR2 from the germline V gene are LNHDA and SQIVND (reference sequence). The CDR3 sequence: CATGTPWGYTF. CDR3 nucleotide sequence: TGTGCCACCGGGACTCCGTGGGGCTACACCTTC. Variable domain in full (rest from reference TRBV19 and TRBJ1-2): DGGITQSPKYLFRKEGQNVTLSCEQNLNHDAMYWYRQDPGQGLRLIYYSQIVNDFQKGDIAEGYSVSREKKESFPLTVTSAQKNPTAFYLCATGTPWGYTFGSGTRLTVV.

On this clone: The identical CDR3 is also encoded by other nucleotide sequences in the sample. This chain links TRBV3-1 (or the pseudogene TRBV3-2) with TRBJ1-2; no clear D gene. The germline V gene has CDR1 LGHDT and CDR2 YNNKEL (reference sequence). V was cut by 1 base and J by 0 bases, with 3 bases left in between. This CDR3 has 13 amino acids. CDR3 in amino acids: CASSQAANYGYTF. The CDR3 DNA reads TGTGCCAGCAGCCAAGCGGCTAACTATGGCTACACCTTC.

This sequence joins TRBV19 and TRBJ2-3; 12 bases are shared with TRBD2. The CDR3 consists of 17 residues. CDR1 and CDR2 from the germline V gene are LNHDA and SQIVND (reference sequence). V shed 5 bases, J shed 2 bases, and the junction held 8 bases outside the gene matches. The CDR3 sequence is CASSSRTSGTNTDTQYF. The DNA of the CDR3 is TGTGCCAGTAGTTCCCGGACTAGCGGGACCAACACAGATACGCAGTATTTT.

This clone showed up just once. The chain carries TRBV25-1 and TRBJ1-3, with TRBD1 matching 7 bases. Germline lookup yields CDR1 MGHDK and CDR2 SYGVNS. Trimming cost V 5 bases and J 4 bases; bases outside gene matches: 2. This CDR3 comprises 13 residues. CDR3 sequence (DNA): TGTGCCAGCAGTCGACAGGGCGGAAACACCATATATTTT. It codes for CASSRQGGNTIYF. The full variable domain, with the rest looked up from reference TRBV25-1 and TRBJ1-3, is EADIYQTPRYLVIGTGKKITLECSQTMGHDKMYWYQQDPGMELHLIHYSYGVNSTEKGDLSSESTVSRIRTEHFPLTLESARPSHTSQYLCASSRQGGNTIYFGEGSWLTVV.

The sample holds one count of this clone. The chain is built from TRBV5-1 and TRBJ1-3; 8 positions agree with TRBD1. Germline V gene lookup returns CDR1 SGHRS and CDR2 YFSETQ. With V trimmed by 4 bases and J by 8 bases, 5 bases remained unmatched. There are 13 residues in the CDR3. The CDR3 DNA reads TGCGCCAGCAGCCTGGGACAGGTGGACACCATATATTTT. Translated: CASSLGQVDTIYF.

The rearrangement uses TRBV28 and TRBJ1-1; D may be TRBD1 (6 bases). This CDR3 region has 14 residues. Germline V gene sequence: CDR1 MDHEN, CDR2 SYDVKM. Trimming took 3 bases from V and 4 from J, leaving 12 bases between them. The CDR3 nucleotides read TGTGCCAGCAGTTTTGGGGGCTCGAGCACTGAAGCTTTCTTT. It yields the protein CASSFGGSSTEAFF.

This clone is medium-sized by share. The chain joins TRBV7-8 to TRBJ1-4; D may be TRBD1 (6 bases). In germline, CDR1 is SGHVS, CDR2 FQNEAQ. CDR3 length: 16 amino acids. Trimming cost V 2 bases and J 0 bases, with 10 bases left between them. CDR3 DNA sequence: TGTGCCAGCAGCTTATCAGGGGTCGCAACTAATGAAAAACTGTTTTTT. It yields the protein CASSLSGVATNEKLFF. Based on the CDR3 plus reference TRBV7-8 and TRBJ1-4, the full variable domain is GAGVSQSPRYKVAKRGQDVALRCDPISGHVSLFWYQQALGQGPEFLTYFQNEAQLDKSGLPSDRFFAERPEGSVSTLKIQRTQQEDSAVYLCASSLSGVATNEKLFFGSGTQLSVL.

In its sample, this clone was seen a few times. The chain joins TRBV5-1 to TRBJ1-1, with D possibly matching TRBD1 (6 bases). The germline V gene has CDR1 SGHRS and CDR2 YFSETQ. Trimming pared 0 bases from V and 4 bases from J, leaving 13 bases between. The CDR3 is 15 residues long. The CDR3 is CASSLAQGLGTEAFF. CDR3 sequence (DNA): TGCGCCAGCAGCTTGGCCCAGGGGCTGGGCACTGAAGCTTTCTTT.

The CDR3 reads CASSPGGQNTGELFF. DNA of the CDR3: TGCGCCAGCAGCCCCGGGGGGCAGAACACCGGGGAGCTGTTTTTT. The chain is built from TRBV5-1 and TRBJ2-2; D possibly corresponds to TRBD2 (7 bases). Germline loops: CDR1 SGHRS, CDR2 YFSETQ. The CDR3 contains 15 residues. V lost 4 bases and J lost 1, with 11 bases in between. The full variable domain, rest sourced from reference TRBV5-1 and TRBJ2-2, is KAGVTQTPRYLIKTRGQQVTLSCSPISGHRSVSWYQQTPGQGLQFLFEYFSETQRNKGNFPGRFSGRQFSNSRSEMNVSTLELGDSALYLCASSPGGQNTGELFFGEGSRLTVL.